This is a list of T cell receptor beta chains from one sample in a study of blood T cell repertoires in COVID-19. The assay was immunoSEQ multiplex PCR, and TCRdb's table has in-frame clones only and misses some. The sample lists some 210,000 clones, about 81% occurring once. Input material: PBMCs or T cells enriched from blood (not recorded which). These receptors all stem from a man aged 40-55 years who had recovered from COVID-19. Each CDR3 is given with its conserved first and last residue. A D gene is named only where the DNA matches it firmly. Clone size, where shown, is once, few, many, or a class for clones that have expanded.

v_call	clone_size	d_call	j_call	cdr3_aa	cdr3_nt
TRBV18	few	.	TRBJ1-2	CASSPLMSSNYGYTF	TGTGCCAGCTCACCACTCATGAGCTCTAACTATGGCTACACCTTC
TRBV2	once	TRBD2	TRBJ2-7	CASSIAGGSYEQYF	TGTGCCAGCAGTATAGCGGGGGGCTCCTACGAGCAGTACTTC
TRBV5-4	.	TRBD1	TRBJ1-2	CASRIGTAPYGYTF	TGTGCCAGCAGGATTGGGACAGCCCCCTATGGCTACACCTTC
TRBV3-1/TRBV3-2	.	.	TRBJ2-1	CASSQVGALYNEQFF	TGTGCCAGCAGCCAAGTGGGGGCACTCTACAATGAGCAGTTCTTC
TRBV9	.	TRBD1	TRBJ1-4	CASSVGDRGSGRGEKLFF	TGTGCCAGCAGCGTGGGGGACAGGGGATCGGGTCGCGGTGAAAAACTGTTTTTT
TRBV18	few	.	TRBJ2-7	CASSSGASEQYF	TGTGCCAGCTCCAGCGGCGCGAGCGAGCAGTACTTC
TRBV9	.	TRBD1	TRBJ2-5	CASSVGQGKETQYF	TGTGCCAGCAGCGTAGGACAGGGAAAAGAGACCCAGTACTTC
TRBV3-1/TRBV3-2	.	.	TRBJ2-1	CASSQSRLSSYNEQFF	TGTGCCAGCAGCCAAAGTCGCCTTAGCTCCTACAATGAGCAGTTCTTC
TRBV18	.	.	TRBJ2-3	CASSPPNGYTDTQYF	TGTGCCAGCTCACCACCAAACGGTTACACAGATACGCAGTATTTT
TRBV29-1	.	TRBD1	TRBJ1-2	CSAGEAGGYGYTF	TGCAGCGCTGGAGAAGCAGGGGGCTATGGCTACACCTTC
TRBV27	.	.	TRBJ1-5	CASMAQGMIVSNQPQHF	TGTGCCAGCATGGCACAGGGTATGATAGTGAGCAATCAGCCCCAGCATTTT
TRBV7-3	.	.	TRBJ1-2	CASSLNQGYGYTF	TGTGCCAGCAGCTTAAATCAGGGTTATGGCTACACCTTC
TRBV13	.	TRBD1	TRBJ2-2	CASSLRMGQGVHGELFF	TGTGCCAGCAGCTTAAGAATGGGACAGGGGGTACACGGGGAGCTGTTTTTT
TRBV7-7	.	TRBD2	TRBJ2-5	CASSHTSGAGETQYF	TGTGCCAGCAGTCACACTAGCGGGGCTGGAGAGACCCAGTACTTC
TRBV4-2	.	TRBD1	TRBJ1-1	CASSQETGGRAEAFF	TGTGCCAGCAGCCAAGAAACAGGGGGCAGGGCTGAAGCTTTCTTT
TRBV6-5	.	.	TRBJ1-2	CASRRDRGDYGYTF	TGTGCCAGCAGAAGGGACCGCGGGGACTATGGCTACACCTTC
TRBV29-1	.	TRBD1	TRBJ1-3	CSGSGQLGGNTIYF	TGCAGCGGATCGGGACAGCTAGGGGGAAACACCATATATTTT
TRBV11-1	many	.	TRBJ2-7	CASSLGRGGYEQYF	TGTGCCAGCAGCTTAGGGAGGGGCGGCTACGAGCAGTACTTC
TRBV11-2	once	TRBD1	TRBJ1-2	CASSPGTGAGYGYTF	TGTGCCAGCAGCCCAGGAACAGGGGCTGGGTATGGCTACACCTTC
TRBV6-5	.	.	TRBJ1-1	CASSYSIKAYTEAFF	TGTGCCAGCAGTTACTCGATTAAAGCGTACACTGAAGCTTTCTTT
TRBV30	once	TRBD1	TRBJ1-5	CAWKGQGNQPQHF	TGTGCCTGGAAGGGACAGGGCAATCAGCCCCAGCATTTT
TRBV19	.	.	TRBJ1-1	CASKTDFNTEAFF	TGTGCCAGTAAGACAGATTTTAACACTGAAGCTTTCTTT
TRBV5-4	.	TRBD1	TRBJ2-5	CASSGTAETQYF	TGTGCCAGCAGCGGGACAGCCGAGACCCAGTACTTC
TRBV21-1	.	.	TRBJ1-4	CASTPGTGVNEKLFF	TGTGCCAGCACCCCTGGGACAGGGGTAAATGAAAAACTGTTTTTT
TRBV5-1	.	.	TRBJ1-1	CASSPRGGANTEAFF	TGCGCCAGCAGCCCTAGGGGGGGCGCGAACACTGAAGCTTTCTTT
TRBV5-1	.	.	TRBJ2-2	CASSLSTIGNTGELFF	TGCGCCAGCAGCTTGTCTACCATTGGGAACACCGGGGAGCTGTTTTTT
TRBV6-5	.	.	TRBJ1-2	CASSYSGVLRGDGYTF	TGTGCCAGCAGTTACTCTGGGGTTTTACGGGGAGACGGCTACACCTTC